The clone carrying this T cell receptor (beta chain) has ten or more counts. The sample comes from a study of Graves' ophthalmopathy and Graves' hyperthyroidism. Study in general: The authors defined stable hyperthyroidism as no ophthalmopathy within 18 months of follow-up.

Trimming cost V 0 bases and J 8 bases, with 13 bases left between them. CDR3 length equals 13 residues. Germline CDR1 is SQVTM and CDR2 is ANQGSEA. Diagnoses were established from clinical symptoms, serum thyroxine, TRAb, thyroid ultrasound and orbital computed tomography. Amplification of the TCR beta CDR3 regions used RNA transcripts (as template). First-round RT-PCR used HTBI primers; second-round multiplex PCR followed. TCRdb independently ran MiXCR on the multiplex PCR reads; one entry per CDR3 protein. This table holds about 550,000 distinct CDR3 sequences, about two fifths found once. Source material: peripheral blood or thyroid tissue (not recorded which). This clonotype was obtained from an adult man with Graves' hyperthyroidism. V and J are TRBV29-1 and TRBJ1-1; possible D gene TRBD1, 5 bases. The DNA for the CDR3 is TGCAGCGTTGAAGATCTTCCCGGGGGAGAAGCTTTCTTT. Translating it yields CSVEDLPGGEAFF.